This TCR beta chain was recorded in a study of cytomegalovirus exposure and HLA in healthy donors. Study-level points and caveats: In vitro confirmation showed a few CMV-associated chains to be CMV antigen specific.

This clone was picked up a small number of times. Its antigen is not known. The CDR3 totals 14 residues. V lost 8 bases and J lost 0, with 11 bases in between. Germline lookup yields CDR1 MDHEN and CDR2 SYDVKM. 13 Jbeta primers and 60 Vbeta primers were used for the PCR. Produced via immunoSEQ multiplex PCR; TCRdb's table is partial and in-frame only. The sample contains approximately 100,000 clones, roughly 74% of which appear only once. The sequence was collected from a woman between 40 and 50 years old in good health and CMV-seronegative. This chain joins TRBV28 and TRBJ1-3; D is unclear. The sequencing sample was made of PBMCs. The CDR3 reads CASETASSGNTIYF. The CDR3 region has the DNA TGTGCCAGCGAAACAGCTTCCTCTGGAAACACCATATATTTT.